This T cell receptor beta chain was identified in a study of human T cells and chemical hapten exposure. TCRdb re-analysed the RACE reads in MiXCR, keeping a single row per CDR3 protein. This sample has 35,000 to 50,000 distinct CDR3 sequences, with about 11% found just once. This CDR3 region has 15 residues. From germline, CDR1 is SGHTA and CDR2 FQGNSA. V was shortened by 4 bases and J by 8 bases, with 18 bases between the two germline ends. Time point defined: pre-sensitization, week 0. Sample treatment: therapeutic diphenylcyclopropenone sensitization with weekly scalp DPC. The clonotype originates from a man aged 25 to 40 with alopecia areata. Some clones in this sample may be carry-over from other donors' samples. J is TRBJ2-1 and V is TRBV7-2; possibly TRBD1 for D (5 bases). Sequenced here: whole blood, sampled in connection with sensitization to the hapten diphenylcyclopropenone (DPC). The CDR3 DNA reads TGTGCCAGCAGCTCCGTCAAGGGGCCGAATGATGAGCAGTTCTTC. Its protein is CASSSVKGPNDEQFF.